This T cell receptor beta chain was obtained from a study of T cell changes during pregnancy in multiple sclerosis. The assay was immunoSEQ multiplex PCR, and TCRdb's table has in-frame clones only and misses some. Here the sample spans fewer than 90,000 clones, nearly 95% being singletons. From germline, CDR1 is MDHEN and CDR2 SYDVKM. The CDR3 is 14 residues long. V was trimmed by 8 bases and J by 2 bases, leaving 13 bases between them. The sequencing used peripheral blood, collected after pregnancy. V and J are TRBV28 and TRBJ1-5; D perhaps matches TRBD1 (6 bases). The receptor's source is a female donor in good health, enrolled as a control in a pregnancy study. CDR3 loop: CASQRGGGNQPQHF. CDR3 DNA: TGTGCCAGCCAGCGGGGGGGCGGCAATCAGCCCCAGCATTTT.